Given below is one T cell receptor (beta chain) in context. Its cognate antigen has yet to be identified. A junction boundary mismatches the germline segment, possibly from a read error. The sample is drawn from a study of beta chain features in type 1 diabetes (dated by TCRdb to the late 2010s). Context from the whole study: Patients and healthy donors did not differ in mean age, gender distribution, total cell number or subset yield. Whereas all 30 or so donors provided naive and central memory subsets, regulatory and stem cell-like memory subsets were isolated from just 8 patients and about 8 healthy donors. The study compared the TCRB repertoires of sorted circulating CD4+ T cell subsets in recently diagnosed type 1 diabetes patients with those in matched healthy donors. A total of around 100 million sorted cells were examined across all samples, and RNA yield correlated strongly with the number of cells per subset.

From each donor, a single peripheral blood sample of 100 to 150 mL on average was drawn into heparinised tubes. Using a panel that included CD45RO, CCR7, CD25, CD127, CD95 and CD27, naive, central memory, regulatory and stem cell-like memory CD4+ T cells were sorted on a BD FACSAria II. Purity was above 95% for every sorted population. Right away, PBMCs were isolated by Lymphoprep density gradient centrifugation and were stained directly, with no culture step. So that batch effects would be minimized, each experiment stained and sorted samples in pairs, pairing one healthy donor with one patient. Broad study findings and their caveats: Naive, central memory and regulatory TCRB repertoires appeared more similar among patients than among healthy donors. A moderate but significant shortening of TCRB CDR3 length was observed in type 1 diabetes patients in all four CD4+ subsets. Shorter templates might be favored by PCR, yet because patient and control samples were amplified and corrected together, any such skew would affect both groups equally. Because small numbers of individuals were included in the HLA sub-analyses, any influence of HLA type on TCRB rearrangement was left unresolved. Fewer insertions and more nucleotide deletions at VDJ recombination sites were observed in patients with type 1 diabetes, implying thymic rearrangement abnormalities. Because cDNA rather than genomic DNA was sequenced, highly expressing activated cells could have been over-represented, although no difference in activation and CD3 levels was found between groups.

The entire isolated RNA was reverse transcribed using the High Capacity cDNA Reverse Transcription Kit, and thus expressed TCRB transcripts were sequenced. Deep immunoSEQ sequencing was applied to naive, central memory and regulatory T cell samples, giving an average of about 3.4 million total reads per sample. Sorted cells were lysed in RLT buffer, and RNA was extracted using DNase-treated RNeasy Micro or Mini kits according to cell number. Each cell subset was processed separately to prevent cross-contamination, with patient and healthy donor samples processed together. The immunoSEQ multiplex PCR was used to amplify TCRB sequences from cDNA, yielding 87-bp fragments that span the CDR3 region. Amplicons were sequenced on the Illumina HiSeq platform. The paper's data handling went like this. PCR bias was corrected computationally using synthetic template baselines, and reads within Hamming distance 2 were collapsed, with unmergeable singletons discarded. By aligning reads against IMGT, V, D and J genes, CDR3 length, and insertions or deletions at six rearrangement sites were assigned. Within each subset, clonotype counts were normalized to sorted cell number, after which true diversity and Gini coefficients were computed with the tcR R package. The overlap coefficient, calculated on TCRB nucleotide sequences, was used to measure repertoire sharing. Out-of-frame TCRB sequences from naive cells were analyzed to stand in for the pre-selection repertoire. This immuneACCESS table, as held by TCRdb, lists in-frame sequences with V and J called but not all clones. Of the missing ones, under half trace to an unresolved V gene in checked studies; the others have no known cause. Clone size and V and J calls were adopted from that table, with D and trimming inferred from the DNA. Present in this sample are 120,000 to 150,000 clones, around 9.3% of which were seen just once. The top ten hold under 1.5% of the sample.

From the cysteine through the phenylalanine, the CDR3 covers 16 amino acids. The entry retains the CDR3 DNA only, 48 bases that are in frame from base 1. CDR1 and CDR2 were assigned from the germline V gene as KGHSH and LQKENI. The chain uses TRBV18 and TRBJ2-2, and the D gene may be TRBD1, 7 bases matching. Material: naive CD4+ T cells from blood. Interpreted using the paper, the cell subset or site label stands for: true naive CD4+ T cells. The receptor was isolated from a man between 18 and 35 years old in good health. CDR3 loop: CASSPPRDSNTGELFF. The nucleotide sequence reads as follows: TGTGCCAGCTCTCCACCGCGGGACAGTAACACCGGGGAGCTGTTTTTT.